Presented here are 11 T cell receptor beta chains from one specimen sequenced in a study of T cell repertoires in cytomegalovirus infection. TCRdb called the reads again in MiXCR, with one record for every CDR3 protein. The profile shows about 340,000 distinct CDR3 sequences, about 27% of them singletons. These TCRs are of unknown antigen specificity. The input for sequencing was cultured PBMCs, taken from culture after CMV antigen stimulation. The receptors derive from a human donor in good health (CMV status not recorded). Some clones in this sample may be carry-over from other donors' samples.

J is TRBJ1-4 and V is TRBV4-1; no reliable D call. In germline, CDR1 is MGHRA, CDR2 YSYEKL. CDR3 length: 12 residues. Trimming pared 3 bases from V and 5 bases from J, leaving 4 bases between. The CDR3 protein is CASSQQNEKLFF. For the CDR3, the DNA is TGCGCCAGCAGCCAGCAGAATGAAAAACTGTTTTTT.

This clonotype turned up a few times. The chain employs TRBV9 and TRBJ2-5; TRBD1 matches 8 bases. CDR1 is SGDLS, CDR2 YYNGEE, per germline. The CDR3 is made up of 15 amino acids. With 4 bases clipped from V and 5 bases from J, the junction kept 10 bases outside the gene matches. The CDR3 loop is CASSPGQADWETQYF. CDR3 DNA sequence: TGTGCCAGCAGCCCGGGACAGGCCGACTGGGAGACCCAGTACTTC.

This clonotype has more than one count but fewer than ten. This chain uses TRBV10-3 with TRBJ1-1, with unresolved D. The germline V gene has CDR1 ENHRY and CDR2 SYGVKD. Trimming took off 0 bases at V and 8 bases at J, with 7 bases between the two ends. This CDR3 is built from 12 residues. The CDR3 bases are TGTGCCATCAGTGAGTCTCTGACAGAAGCTTTCTTT. Its translation: CAISESLTEAFF.

The V gene is TRBV27, the J gene TRBJ2-1, with 8 bases that match TRBD2. V shed 7 bases and J 7 bases; nucleotides not matched to a gene: 12. The CDR3 sequence is 15 residues long. Looked up from germline, CDR1 is MNHEY and CDR2 is SMNVEV (reference sequence). The CDR3 DNA reads TGTGCCAGCATGGGTTACGGGAGGGCCATAAATGAGCAGTTCTTC. This translates into CASMGYGRAINEQFF.

This clonotype has just a few counts. The rearrangement joins TRBV7-2 to TRBJ2-2; 12 bases map to TRBD2. The V gene's germline CDR1 is SGHTA and CDR2 FQGNSA. V lost 1 base and J lost 2; bases outside the gene matches: 8. The CDR3 has 19 amino acids. This chain's CDR3 is CASSLGPLAGGSNTGELFF. The CDR3 coding sequence is TGTGCCAGCAGCTTAGGACCGCTAGCGGGGGGGAGCAACACCGGGGAGCTGTTTTTT.

The genes are TRBV6-2 or TRBV6-3 and TRBJ2-5; the D is unclear. The V gene lost 2 bases and the J gene lost 3 bases, with 4 bases spanning the gap. The CDR3 is 12 residues long. CDR1 MNHEY and CDR2 SVGEGT come from the germline V gene. CDR3 region: CASSYRKETQYF. CDR3 nucleotide sequence: TGTGCCAGCAGTTACAGGAAAGAGACCCAGTACTTC.

The chain has TRBV7-6 and TRBJ2-1; D possibly matches TRBD1 or TRBD2 (5 bases each). The CDR3 contains 17 residues. The V gene lost 3 bases and the J gene lost 3 bases, with 18 bases spanning the gap. From germline, CDR1 is SGHVS and CDR2 FNYEAQ. CDR3 sequence reads: CASSLGPPIVNYNEQFF. The CDR3 region has the DNA TGTGCCAGCAGCTTGGGACCGCCAATCGTTAACTACAATGAGCAGTTCTTC.

This chain links TRBV11-3 with TRBJ1-4, with D possibly matching TRBD1 (6 bases). Germline-derived CDR1 and CDR2 are SGHNT and YENEEA. V was pared by 2 bases and J by 6 bases, with 10 bases between. The CDR3 consists of 14 residues. DNA for the CDR3: TGTGCCAGCAGCTTACGGCAGGGGCATGAAAAACTGTTTTTT. It encodes CASSLRQGHEKLFF.

The CDR3 DNA sequence: TGTGCCAGCAGTGACTCGACGGGGGGCGGTACAGATACGCAGTATTTT. Its translation: CASSDSTGGGTDTQYF. V usage is TRBV6-4 and J usage is TRBJ2-3; possible D gene TRBD2, 7 bases. Deletions cut 0 bases from V and 3 bases from J, with 13 bases between. The V gene's germline CDR1 is MRHNA and CDR2 SNTAGT. This CDR3 is 16 amino acids long.

This clonotype was seen repeatedly, ten times or more. The chain has TRBV13 and TRBJ1-3, with a weak D call TRBD1 (6 bases). The germline V gene has CDR1 PRHDT and CDR2 FYEKMQ (reference sequence). The CDR3 totals 15 residues. Deletions cut 2 bases from V and 0 bases from J, with 8 bases between. In DNA, the CDR3 is TGTGCCAGCAGCTTAAGGACAGCCTCTGGAAACACCATATATTTT. Protein: CASSLRTASGNTIYF.

This clonotype was detected only a few times. This sequence joins TRBV12-3 or TRBV12-4 and TRBJ2-3; the D is unclear. V lost 6 bases, J lost 1 base, and 8 bases lay in between. This CDR3 contains 13 residues. The CDR3 DNA reads TGTGCCAGCAGCTCTACCCGCACAGATACGCAGTATTTT. Translating it yields CASSSTRTDTQYF.